This paragraph reports one T cell receptor beta chain. Its antigen remains unidentified. Random hexamers served to reverse transcribe roughly 0.5 to 1 ug RNA. An immunoSEQ multiplex PCR generated amplified TCR beta CDR3 products spanning 54 Vbeta and 13 Jbeta. TCRdb fed the immunoSEQ multiplex PCR reads into MiXCR, producing one record per CDR3 protein. Of about 190,000 distinct CDR3 sequences in the sample, roughly 95% were seen once. The authors sequenced TCR beta from blood CD8+ and CD4+ T cells. Negative magnetic isolation gave CD8+ and CD4+ cells; FACS enriched CD8+ TEMRA. Losses at the gene ends were 7 bases for V and 6 bases for J; bases not matched to a gene: 13. This CDR3 comprises 16 residues. Germline CDR1 and CDR2: MDHEN and SYDVKM. The data originate from a study of CD8 T cells in Susac syndrome. The study, taken as a whole, reports: The study recognized that its TCR sequencing and HLA analysis covered a relatively small number of individuals.

The material sequenced was CD4+ T cells from PBMCs. The source is a human donor in good health. V usage is TRBV28 and J usage is TRBJ2-1, with 9 bases identical to TRBD2. CDR3 residues: CASIGWREGRSNEQFF. In DNA form, the CDR3 reads TGTGCCAGCATCGGGTGGCGGGAGGGCCGGAGCAATGAGCAGTTCTTC. Full variable domain (outside the CDR3, taken from reference TRBV28 and TRBJ2-1): DVKVTQSSRYLVKRTGEKVFLECVQDMDHENMFWYRQDPGLGLRLIYFSYDVKMKEKGDIPEGYSVSREKKERFSLILESASTNQTSMYLCASIGWREGRSNEQFFGPGTRLTVL.